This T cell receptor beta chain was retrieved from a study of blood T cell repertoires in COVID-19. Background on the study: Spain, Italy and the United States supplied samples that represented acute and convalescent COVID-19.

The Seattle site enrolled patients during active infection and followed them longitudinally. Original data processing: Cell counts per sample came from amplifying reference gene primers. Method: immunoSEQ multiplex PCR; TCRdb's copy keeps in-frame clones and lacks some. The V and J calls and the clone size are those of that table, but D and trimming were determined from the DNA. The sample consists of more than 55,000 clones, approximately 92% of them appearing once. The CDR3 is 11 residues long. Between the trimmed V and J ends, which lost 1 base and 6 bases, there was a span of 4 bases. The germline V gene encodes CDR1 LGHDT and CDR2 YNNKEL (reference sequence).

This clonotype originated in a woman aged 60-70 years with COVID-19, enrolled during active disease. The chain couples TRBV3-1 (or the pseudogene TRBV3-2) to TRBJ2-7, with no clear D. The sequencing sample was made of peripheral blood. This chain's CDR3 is CASSQAFEQYF. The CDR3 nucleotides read TGTGCCAGCAGCCAAGCCTTCGAGCAGTACTTC.